The sequence of this TCR beta chain was determined in a study of immune evolution from preneoplasia to lung adenocarcinoma. CDR1 and CDR2 from the germline V gene are SGHRS and YFSETQ. This CDR3 contains 14 residues. J lost 3 bases, V lost 5 bases, and 8 bases had no gene match. Macro-dissection enriched premalignant or tumor cells before nucleic acid extraction. Produced via immunoSEQ multiplex PCR; TCRdb's table is partial and in-frame only. The table includes 39,000 or so clones, approximately 80% detected once. The study's findings and limits: From normal lung to invasive adenocarcinoma, top clone frequencies appeared to decrease. T cell clonality was higher in KRAS-mutant than EGFR-mutant or wild-type nodules.

Of note for this clone: What it binds is unknown.

The V call is TRBV5-1, the J call TRBJ2-7; 7 bases line up with TRBD2. The sequencing sample was made of FFPE invasive lung adenocarcinoma tissue. This clonotype originated in a person between 55 and 69 years old with lung adenocarcinoma. The CDR3 here is CASRSSGLVYEQYF. DNA of the CDR3: TGCGCCAGCAGGTCTAGCGGTCTAGTCTACGAGCAGTACTTC.